This is a list of T cell receptor beta chains from one sample in a study of PD-1 blockade in classical Hodgkin lymphoma. Libraries were prepared by immunoSEQ multiplex PCR; TCRdb keeps only in-frame clonotypes and omits some of them. Of roughly 3,900 clones in the sample, 78% were seen once. This sample comprised CD4+ T cells from blood, obtained at baseline. These receptors all come from a human donor with classical Hodgkin lymphoma. CDR3s include the opening cysteine and the closing phenylalanine or tryptophan.

J,V,CDR3
TRBJ1-6,TRBV5-1,CASSAGQVGHSPLHF
TRBJ1-5,TRBV2,CASSGDRGISNQPQHF
TRBJ1-1,TRBV10-1,CASSDTGFTEAFF
TRBJ1-3,TRBV7-2,CASSPYRVGNTIYF
TRBJ1-2,TRBV21-1,CASSKGSTGGYGYTF
TRBJ2-3,TRBV2,CASSGGLRTDTQYF
TRBJ1-1,TRBV6-6,CASSYFGEGAEAFF
TRBJ2-2,TRBV4-1,CASSPLGVAGGTGELFF
TRBJ2-1,TRBV28,CASSERAGHLSEQFF
TRBJ2-5,TRBV5-4,CASSGTTGGKTQYF
TRBJ1-2,TRBV19,CASSIAWRRANYGYTF
TRBJ2-7,TRBV28,CASIGLGGGISYEQYF
TRBJ2-5,TRBV2,CASGARQETQYF
TRBJ2-5,TRBV2,CASSASGGAQYF
TRBJ1-4,TRBV27,CASSSAGTGNEKLFF
TRBJ2-3,TRBV2,CASGGGEKDTQYF